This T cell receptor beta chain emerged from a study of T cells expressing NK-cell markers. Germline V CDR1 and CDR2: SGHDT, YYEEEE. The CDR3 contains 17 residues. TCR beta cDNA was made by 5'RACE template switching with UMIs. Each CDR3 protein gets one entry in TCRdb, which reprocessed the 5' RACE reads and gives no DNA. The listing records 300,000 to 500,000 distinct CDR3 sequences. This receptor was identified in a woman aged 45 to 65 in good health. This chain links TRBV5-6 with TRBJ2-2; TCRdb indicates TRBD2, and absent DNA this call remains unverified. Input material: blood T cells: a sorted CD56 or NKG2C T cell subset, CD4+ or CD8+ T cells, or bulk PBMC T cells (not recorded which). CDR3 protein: CASSTSTSGRGTGELFF.